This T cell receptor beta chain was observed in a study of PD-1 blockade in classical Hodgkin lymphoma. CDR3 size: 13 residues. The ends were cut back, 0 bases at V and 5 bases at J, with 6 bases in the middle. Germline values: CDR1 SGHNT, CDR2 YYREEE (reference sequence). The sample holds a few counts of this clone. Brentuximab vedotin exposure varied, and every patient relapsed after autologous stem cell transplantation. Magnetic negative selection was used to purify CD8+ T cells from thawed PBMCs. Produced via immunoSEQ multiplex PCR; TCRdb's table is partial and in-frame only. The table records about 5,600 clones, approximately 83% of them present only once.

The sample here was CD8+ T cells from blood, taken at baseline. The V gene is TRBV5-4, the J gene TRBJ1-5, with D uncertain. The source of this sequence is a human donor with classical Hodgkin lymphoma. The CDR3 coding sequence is TGTGCCAGCAGCTTGGTACCGGATCAGCCCCAGCATTTT. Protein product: CASSLVPDQPQHF.